Following are 27 T cell receptor beta chains from one sample sequenced in a study of molecular identifiers for immune sequencing clone quantification listed by TCRdb under 2018. Libraries were made using PCR. The run used a NextSeq 500. Starting from the raw public reads, TCRdb applied fastp trimming at Q25, assembled clones with MiXCR and retained in-frame beta chains. Duplicate CDR3 protein sequences are folded into a single record with the most common DNA and genes. The sample data list approximately 500,000 distinct CDR3 sequences, and roughly 26% of these were observed just once. Roughly 0.77% of the sample is taken by the ten largest. Sequenced input: naive CD8+ T cells from blood, with Jurkat cell RNA spiked in. The intended sense of this specimen's cell subset or site label: FACS-sorted CD8+CD4-CCR7+CD45RA+ naive T cells. These receptors all stem from a human donor in good health. Some libraries in this study had Jurkat cell RNA spiked in.

This clonotype was found many times. This chain links TRBV6-6 with TRBJ1-5, with 7 bases lining up with TRBD1. This CDR3 contains 18 residues. Germline CDR1 reads MNHNY; CDR2 reads SVGAGI (reference sequence). V was clipped by 0 bases and J by 0 bases; unmatched bases: 8. Here the CDR3 DNA reads TGTGCCAGCAGTTACTCCCCAGGGGGGAGGTATAGCAATCAGCCCCAGCATTTT. It translates to CASSYSPGGRYSNQPQHF.

The rearrangement joins TRBV12-3 or TRBV12-4 to TRBJ2-7; TRBD2 matches 11 bases. CDR3 length equals 17 residues. Trimming at V came to 5 bases and at J to 0 bases, leaving 9 bases not matched to a gene. CDR3 coding DNA: TGTGCCAGCAGTCCTAGCGGGGGGCACGGCGGCTCCTACGAGCAGTACTTC. It encodes CASSPSGGHGGSYEQYF.

In its sample, this clonotype was seen many times. The chain carries TRBV7-2 and TRBJ2-1, with 12 bases fitting TRBD2. The CDR3 runs to 16 residues. The germline CDR1 and CDR2 sequences are SGHTA and FQGNSA. The J segment lost 1 base and the V segment lost 2 bases, leaving 0 bases of the junction unmatched. The CDR3 DNA sequence: TGTGCCAGCAGCTTACTAGCGGGAGGGTCCTACAATGAGCAGTTCTTC. Protein product: CASSLLAGGSYNEQFF. Using reference TRBV7-2 and TRBJ2-1 for the parts outside the CDR3, the full variable domain is GAGVSQSPSNKVTEKGKDVELRCDPISGHTALYWYRQSLGQGLEFLIYFQGNSAPDKSGLPSDRFSAERTGGSVSTLTIQRTQQEDSAVYLCASSLLAGGSYNEQFFGPGTRLTVL.

This clonotype was counted between two and nine times. The CDR3 loop is CASSHQGSYEQYF. In DNA, the CDR3 is TGTGCCAGCAGCCACCAGGGATCTTACGAGCAGTACTTC. This chain links TRBV7-9 with TRBJ2-7; a weak D match, TRBD1 (5 bases). Germline V CDR1 and CDR2: SEHNR, FQNEAQ (reference sequence). This CDR3 has 13 residues. The germline V and J ends were trimmed by 5 bases and 4 bases, with 12 bases remaining between them.

This clonotype was counted only a few times. The V call is TRBV7-2, the J call TRBJ2-5; 8 bases map to TRBD2. V trimming: 11 bases; J trimming: 0 bases; junction bases outside the gene matches: 11. The CDR3 has 15 amino acids. Germline CDR1 SGHTA, CDR2 FQGNSA. The CDR3 sequence is CAPGGVGGNQETQYF. CDR3 sequence (DNA): TGTGCCCCCGGGGGGGTCGGGGGGAACCAAGAGACCCAGTACTTC.

There are a few counts of this clonotype. V usage is TRBV7-9 and J usage is TRBJ2-5; D is unresolved. V lost 6 bases, J lost 5 bases, and 19 bases lay in between. Germline lookup yields CDR1 SEHNR and CDR2 FQNEAQ (reference sequence). The CDR3 contains 15 residues. The CDR3 sequence is CASSPGYGLGETQYF. In DNA form, the CDR3 reads TGTGCCAGCAGTCCAGGTTACGGTCTGGGGGAGACCCAGTACTTC. The full variable domain, with the rest looked up from reference TRBV7-9 and TRBJ2-5, is DTGVSQNPRHKITKRGQNVTFRCDPISEHNRLYWYRQTLGQGPEFLTYFQNEAQLEKSRLLSDRFSAERPKGSFSTLEIQRTEQGDSAMYLCASSPGYGLGETQYFGPGTRLLVL.

This clonotype was detected ten times or more. The chain is built from TRBV5-6 and TRBJ2-5; 7 positions match TRBD1. The CDR3 has 15 residues. CDR1 is SGHDT and CDR2 is YYEEEE in the germline V gene. The V and J ends lost 3 bases and 1 base, in that order; junction bases with no gene match: 6. The CDR3 protein is CASSSDRARQETQYF. DNA of the CDR3: TGTGCCAGCAGCTCCGACAGGGCTCGCCAAGAGACCCAGTACTTC. Variable domain in full (rest from reference TRBV5-6 and TRBJ2-5): DAGVTQSPTHLIKTRGQQVTLRCSPKSGHDTVSWYQQALGQGPQFIFQYYEEEERQRGNFPDRFSGHQFPNYSSELNVNALLLGDSALYLCASSSDRARQETQYFGPGTRLLVL.

V usage is TRBV9 and J usage is TRBJ2-2; D is perhaps TRBD2 (5 bases). Germline V gene sequence: CDR1 SGDLS, CDR2 YYNGEE. This CDR3 is built from 15 residues. Trimming removed 2 bases from V and 0 bases from J, with 8 bases in between. The CDR3 DNA reads as TGTGCCAGCAGCGTGTCGGGGACGAACACCGGGGAGCTGTTTTTT. Its translation is CASSVSGTNTGELFF.

This clonotype was recorded many times. The rearrangement uses TRBV7-2 and TRBJ2-3, with D tentatively TRBD2 (5 bases). Germline CDR1 and CDR2: SGHTA and FQGNSA. This CDR3 comprises 17 residues. Trimming removed 5 bases at V and 2 bases at J, with 20 bases between. CDR3: CASSPKLGSGYTDTQYF. The DNA for the CDR3 is TGTGCCAGCAGCCCAAAACTGGGGAGCGGTTACACAGATACGCAGTATTTT. Complete variable domain (other parts from reference TRBV7-2 and TRBJ2-3): GAGVSQSPSNKVTEKGKDVELRCDPISGHTALYWYRQSLGQGLEFLIYFQGNSAPDKSGLPSDRFSAERTGGSVSTLTIQRTQQEDSAVYLCASSPKLGSGYTDTQYFGPGTRLTVL.

In this sample, this clonotype turned up a few times. The CDR3 coding sequence is TGTGCCAGCAGCTTAGGGGGAGGCGGAGGCTATGGCTACACCTTC. Protein product: CASSLGGGGGYGYTF. The V gene is TRBV7-2, the J gene TRBJ1-2; the D is unclear. This CDR3 is built from 15 residues. Germline CDR1 reads SGHTA; CDR2 reads FQGNSA. The ends were cut back, 1 base at V and 4 bases at J, with 13 bases in the middle.

This clonotype was counted ten times or more. This chain links TRBV18 with TRBJ1-1; the match to TRBD1 covers 7 bases. The CDR3 sequence is 16 residues long. V was clipped by 5 bases and J by 0 bases; unmatched bases: 9. Germline-derived CDR1 and CDR2 are KGHSH and LQKENI. As DNA, the CDR3 is TGTGCCAGCTCAGACACAGGGGACCCCCTGAACACTGAAGCTTTCTTT. Protein: CASSDTGDPLNTEAFF.

Worth noting for this clonotype: A much larger clone lies one base from this, so it may be a read error. The rearrangement links TRBV6-2 or TRBV6-3 to TRBJ2-2, with TRBD2 identical over 7 bases. Germline CDR1 is MNHEY and CDR2 is SVGEGT. CDR3 length: 13 amino acids. Trimming removed 4 bases from V and 6 bases from J; junction bases left unmatched: 2. The CDR3 DNA follows: TGTGCCAGCAGTTGCGGGAGCCCCGGGGAGCTGTTTTTT. This codes for CASSCGSPGELFF.

This clonotype was counted only a few times. The chain employs TRBV27 and TRBJ2-7; weak D call: TRBD1 (6 bases). This CDR3 comprises 14 residues. From germline, CDR1 is MNHEY and CDR2 SMNVEV (reference sequence). V lost 5 bases and J 4 bases, leaving 15 bases between the germline ends. CDR3 sequence reads: CASSMGPQGYEQYF. In DNA form, the CDR3 reads TGTGCCAGCAGTATGGGACCCCAGGGGTACGAGCAGTACTTC.

CDR3 amino acids: CASSPFGQGRYGYTF. CDR3 DNA sequence: TGCGCCAGCAGCCCCTTCGGACAGGGCCGCTATGGCTACACCTTC. The rearrangement joins TRBV4-1 to TRBJ1-2; 8 bases fit TRBD1. Germline CDR1 MGHRA, CDR2 YSYEKL. With 4 bases clipped from V and 4 bases from J, the junction kept 8 bases outside the gene matches. CDR3 length equals 15 residues.

Many counts were recorded for this clonotype. V and J are TRBV19 and TRBJ2-7, with TRBD2 matching over 8 bases. Trimming removed 5 bases from V and 1 base from J; junction bases left unmatched: 10. Germline loops: CDR1 LNHDA, CDR2 SQIVND (reference sequence). The CDR3 length is 16 residues. The DNA of the CDR3 is TGTGCCAGTAGTTCGACCGGGACTAGAGATTCCTACGAGCAGTACTTC. It translates to CASSSTGTRDSYEQYF.

This clonotype was recorded at least ten times. The V gene is TRBV4-1, the J gene TRBJ1-1; a weak D match, TRBD1 (6 bases). The CDR3 runs 16 residues. CDR1 is MGHRA and CDR2 is YSYEKL in the germline V gene. Trimming took off 4 bases at V and 0 bases at J, with 15 bases between the two ends. This CDR3 reads CASSPQPTGLNTEAFF. The CDR3 DNA is TGCGCCAGCAGCCCACAGCCGACAGGACTGAACACTGAAGCTTTCTTT.

This clonotype was seen a handful of times. The chain recombines TRBV5-4 with TRBJ2-2; tentative D call: TRBD2 (6 bases). Germline V gives CDR1 SGHNT, CDR2 YYREEE (reference sequence). This CDR3 is built from 16 residues. V dropped 7 bases and J dropped 1 base, with 17 bases sitting between them. CDR3 amino acids: CASGYGVGGNTGELFF. CDR3 DNA sequence: TGTGCCAGCGGCTACGGGGTCGGGGGGAACACCGGGGAGCTGTTTTTT.

This clonotype was detected ten times or more. The J gene is TRBJ2-7, the V gene TRBV29-1; the D call may be TRBD1 or TRBD2 (5 bases each). Trimming shortened V by 0 bases and J by 6 bases, and 21 bases separated the two germline ends. The CDR3 has 16 residues. The germline V gene has CDR1 SQVTM and CDR2 ANQGSEA. CDR3 in amino acids: CSVEDQQATMRGEQYF. CDR3 nucleotides: TGCAGCGTTGAAGACCAACAGGCTACGATGAGGGGCGAGCAGTACTTC.

The gene calls are TRBV12-3 or TRBV12-4 and TRBJ1-1; D not certain. V lost 1 base and J 5 bases, leaving 8 bases between the germline ends. The CDR3 length is 13 residues. The CDR3 region has the DNA TGTGCCAGCAGTTTAGAAGGACGTACTGAAGCTTTCTTT. Residues: CASSLEGRTEAFF.

A word on this clonotype: With a much larger clone just one base away, this may be a read error. The rearrangement uses TRBV7-2 and TRBJ2-1; D may correspond to TRBD1 or TRBD2 (6 bases each). The CDR3 extends over 14 amino acids. In germline, CDR1 is SGHTA, CDR2 FQGNSA. CDR3 in amino acids: CASSLMVGGNEQSF. The CDR3 nucleotides are TGTGCCAGCAGCTTGATGGTCGGGGGCAATGAGCAGTCCTTC.

J is TRBJ2-1 and V is TRBV30, with D maybe TRBD1 (6 bases). The CDR3 totals 13 residues. V lost 2 bases to trimming and J lost 3 bases, with 8 bases between them. The V gene's germline CDR1 is GTSNPN and CDR2 SVGIG (reference sequence). Here the CDR3 reads CAWSQGSYNEQFF. For the CDR3, the DNA is TGTGCCTGGAGTCAGGGGAGCTACAATGAGCAGTTCTTC.

The V call is TRBV14, the J call TRBJ2-7, with D unresolved. The V gene's germline CDR1 is SGHDN and CDR2 FVKESK. V was shortened by 0 bases and J by 8 bases, with 11 bases between the two germline ends. This CDR3 contains 13 residues. CDR3: CASSQEPELKQYF. DNA of the CDR3: TGTGCCAGCAGCCAAGAACCGGAACTGAAGCAGTACTTC.

J is TRBJ2-3 and V is TRBV7-3; D might be TRBD1 or TRBD2, each matching 5 bases. CDR1 and CDR2 (germline): SGHTA, FQGTGA. This CDR3 is 15 amino acids long. Trimming shortened V by 2 bases and J by 0 bases, and 9 bases separated the two germline ends. This CDR3 reads CASSLSGPSTDTQYF. CDR3 DNA: TGTGCCAGCAGCTTATCGGGACCTAGCACAGATACGCAGTATTTT.

In nucleotides, the CDR3 is TGCGCCAGCAGCCAAGGGTCCATGGCAGGTGCCTACGAGCAGTACTTC. As protein: CASSQGSMAGAYEQYF. This chain links TRBV4-1 with TRBJ2-7; no definite D call. Deletions cut 1 base from V and 2 bases from J, with 15 bases between. Germline CDR1 and CDR2: MGHRA and YSYEKL. CDR3 length: 16 amino acids.

This clonotype has at least ten counts. CDR3 sequence (DNA): TGTGCCAGCAGCCAACCCGGTCACTCCTACGAGCAGTACTTC. It yields the protein CASSQPGHSYEQYF. V gene TRBV4-2 combines with J gene TRBJ2-7; D uncertain. The ends were cut back, 2 bases at V and 0 bases at J, with 8 bases in the middle. There are 14 residues in the CDR3. CDR1 is LGHNA, CDR2 YNFKEQ, per germline.

CDR3 amino acids: CASSIALWGLNTEAFF. The CDR3 DNA reads as TGTGCCAGTAGTATAGCCCTCTGGGGATTGAACACTGAAGCTTTCTTT. The chain has TRBV19 and TRBJ1-1; no clear D gene. The CDR3 is made up of 16 amino acids. Trimming cost V 1 base and J 0 bases, with 12 bases left between them. Germline CDR1 reads LNHDA; CDR2 reads SQIVND (reference sequence).

The chain employs TRBV7-2 and TRBJ2-7; 8 nucleotides align to TRBD1. After removal of 3 bases from V and 5 bases from J, the junction contained 6 bases not matched to a gene. CDR3 length: 14 residues. CDR1 is SGHTA, CDR2 FQGNSA, per germline. CDR3 residues: CASSFTTGAHEQYF. The CDR3 bases are TGTGCCAGCAGCTTTACGACAGGGGCCCACGAGCAGTACTTC.